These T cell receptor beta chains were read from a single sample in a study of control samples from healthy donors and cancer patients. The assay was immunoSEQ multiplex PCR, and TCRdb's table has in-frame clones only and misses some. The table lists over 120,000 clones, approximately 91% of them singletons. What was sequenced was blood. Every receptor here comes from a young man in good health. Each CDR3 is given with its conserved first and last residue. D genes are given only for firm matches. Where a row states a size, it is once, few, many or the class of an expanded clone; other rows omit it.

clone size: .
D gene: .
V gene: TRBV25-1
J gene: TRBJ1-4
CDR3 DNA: TGTGCCAGCAGTGATTGGGAGATTAATGAAAAACTGTTTTTT
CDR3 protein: CASSDWEINEKLFF

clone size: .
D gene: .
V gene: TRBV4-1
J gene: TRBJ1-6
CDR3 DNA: TGCGCCAGCAGCCTCACTCAGAATAATTCACCCCTCCACTTT
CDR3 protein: CASSLTQNNSPLHF

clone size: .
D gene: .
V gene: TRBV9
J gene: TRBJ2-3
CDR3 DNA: TGTGCCAGCAGCGTAGTAGGCTCGGGGAGTAGCACAGATACGCAGTATTTT
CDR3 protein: CASSVVGSGSSTDTQYF

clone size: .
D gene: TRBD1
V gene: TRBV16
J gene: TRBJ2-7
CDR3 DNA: TGTGCCAGCAGCCAGATCCATGGGGGAGGACAGGGGGTCTACGAGCAGTACTTC
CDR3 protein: CASSQIHGGGQGVYEQYF

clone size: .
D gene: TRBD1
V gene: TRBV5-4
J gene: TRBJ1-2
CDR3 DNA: TGTGCCAGCAGCCTAAGACAGGGTAGCTACACCTTC
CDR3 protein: CASSLRQGSYTF

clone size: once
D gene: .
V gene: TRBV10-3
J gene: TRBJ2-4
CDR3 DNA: TGTGCCATCAGTGACGGGTCGGACTTCAAAAACATTCAGTACTTC
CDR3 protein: CAISDGSDFKNIQYF

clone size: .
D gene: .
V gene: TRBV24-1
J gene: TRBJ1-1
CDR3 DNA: TGTGCCACCAGTGATTTTGTGGGCACTGAAGCTTTCTTT
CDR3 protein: CATSDFVGTEAFF

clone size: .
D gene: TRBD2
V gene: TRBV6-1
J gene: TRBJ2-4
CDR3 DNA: TGTGCCAGCAGTGAACTAGCGGGGGGAATTCAGTACTTC
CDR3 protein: CASSELAGGIQYF

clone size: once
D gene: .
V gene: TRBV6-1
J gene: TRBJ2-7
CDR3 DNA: TGTGCCAGCAGTGAGGCGCCGTCCTACGAGCAGTACTTC
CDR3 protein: CASSEAPSYEQYF

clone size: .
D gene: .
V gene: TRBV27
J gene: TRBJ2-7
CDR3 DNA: TGTGCCAGCAGTCCCTTGGTGGGCGAGCAGTACTTC
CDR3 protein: CASSPLVGEQYF

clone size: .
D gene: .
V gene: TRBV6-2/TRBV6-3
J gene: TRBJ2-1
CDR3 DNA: TGTGCCAGCAGTTACTCAGGGGGGGGCTACAATGAGCAGTTCTTC
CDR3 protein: CASSYSGGGYNEQFF

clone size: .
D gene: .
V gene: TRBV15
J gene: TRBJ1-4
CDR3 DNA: TGTGCCACCAGCAGAGCTAATACAGGGTTGGATAGTGAAAAACTGTTTTTT
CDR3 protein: CATSRANTGLDSEKLFF

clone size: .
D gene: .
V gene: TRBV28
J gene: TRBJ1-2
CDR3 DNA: TGTGCCAGCAACTTCAGGGTCGGAGGCTACACCTTC
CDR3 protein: CASNFRVGGYTF

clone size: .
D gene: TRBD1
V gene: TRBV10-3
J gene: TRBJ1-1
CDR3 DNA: TGTGCCATCAGAGGAAGTGAGGGGGCACGTTGGACTGAAGCTTTCTTT
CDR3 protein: CAIRGSEGARWTEAFF

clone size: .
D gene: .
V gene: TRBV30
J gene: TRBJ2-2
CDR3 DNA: TGTGCCTGGAGTGCCTCCAGACGACTTCACACCGGGGAGCTGTTTTTT
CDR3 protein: CAWSASRRLHTGELFF